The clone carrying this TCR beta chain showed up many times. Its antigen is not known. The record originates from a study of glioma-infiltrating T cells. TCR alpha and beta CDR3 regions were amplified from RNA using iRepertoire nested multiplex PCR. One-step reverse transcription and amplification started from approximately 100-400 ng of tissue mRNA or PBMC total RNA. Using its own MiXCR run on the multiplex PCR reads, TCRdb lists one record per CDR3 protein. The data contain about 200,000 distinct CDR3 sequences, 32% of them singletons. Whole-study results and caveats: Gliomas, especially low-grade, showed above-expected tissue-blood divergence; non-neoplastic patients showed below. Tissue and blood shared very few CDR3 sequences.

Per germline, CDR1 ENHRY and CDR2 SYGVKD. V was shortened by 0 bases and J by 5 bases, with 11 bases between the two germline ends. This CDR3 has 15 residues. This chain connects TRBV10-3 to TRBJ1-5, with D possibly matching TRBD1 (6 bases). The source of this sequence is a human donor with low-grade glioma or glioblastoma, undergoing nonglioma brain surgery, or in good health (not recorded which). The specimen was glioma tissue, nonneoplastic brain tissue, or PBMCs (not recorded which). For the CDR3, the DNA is TGTGCCATCAGTGAGTCTGGGGGGGGCGATCAGCCCCAGCATTTT. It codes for CAISESGGGDQPQHF.